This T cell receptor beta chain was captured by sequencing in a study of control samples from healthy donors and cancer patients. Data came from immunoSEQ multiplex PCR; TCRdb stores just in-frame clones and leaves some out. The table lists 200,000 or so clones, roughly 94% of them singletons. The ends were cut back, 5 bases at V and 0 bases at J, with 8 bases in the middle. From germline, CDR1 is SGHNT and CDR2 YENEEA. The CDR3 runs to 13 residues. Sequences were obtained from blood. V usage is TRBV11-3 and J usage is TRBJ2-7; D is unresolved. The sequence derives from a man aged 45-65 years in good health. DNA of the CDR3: TGTGCCAGCAGCCATACATCCTCCTACGAGCAGTACTTC. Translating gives CASSHTSSYEQYF. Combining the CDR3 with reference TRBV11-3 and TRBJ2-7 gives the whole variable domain EAGVVQSPRYKIIEKKQPVAFWCNPISGHNTLYWYLQNLGQGPELLIRYENEEAVDDSQLPKDRFSAERLKGVDSTLKIQPAELGDSAVYLCASSHTSSYEQYFGPGTRLTVT.